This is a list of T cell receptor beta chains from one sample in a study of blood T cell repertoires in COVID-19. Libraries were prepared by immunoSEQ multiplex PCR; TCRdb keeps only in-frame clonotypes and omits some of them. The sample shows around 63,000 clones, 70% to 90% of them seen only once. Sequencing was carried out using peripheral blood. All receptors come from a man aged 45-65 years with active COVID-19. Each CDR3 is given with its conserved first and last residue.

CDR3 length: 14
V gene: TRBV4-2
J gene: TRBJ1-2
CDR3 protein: CASSQDRGVSGYTF

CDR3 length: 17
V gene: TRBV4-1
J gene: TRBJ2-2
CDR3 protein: CASSQGRLHSNTGELFF

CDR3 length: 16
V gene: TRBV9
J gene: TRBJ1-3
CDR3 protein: CASSDTGQISGNTIYF

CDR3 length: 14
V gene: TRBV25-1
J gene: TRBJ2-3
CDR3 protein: CASSGSSSTDTQYF

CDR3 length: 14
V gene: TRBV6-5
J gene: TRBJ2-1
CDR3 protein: CASSYGQGQREQFF

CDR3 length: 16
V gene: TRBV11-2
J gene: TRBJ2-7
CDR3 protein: CASVRSGQGVSYEQYF

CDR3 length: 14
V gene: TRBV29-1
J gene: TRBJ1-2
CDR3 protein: CSVDGTGVGVGYTF

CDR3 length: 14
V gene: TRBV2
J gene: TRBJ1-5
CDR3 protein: CASNRQGNNQPQHF

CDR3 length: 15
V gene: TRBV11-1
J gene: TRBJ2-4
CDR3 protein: CASSDRTGRKNIQYF

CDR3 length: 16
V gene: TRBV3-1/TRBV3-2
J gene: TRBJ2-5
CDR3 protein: CASSQGASGAEETQYF

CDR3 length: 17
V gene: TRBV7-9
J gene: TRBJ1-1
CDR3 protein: CASSSTLAGTFNTEAFF

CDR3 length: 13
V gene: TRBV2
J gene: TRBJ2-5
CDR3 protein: CASVSDSQETQYF

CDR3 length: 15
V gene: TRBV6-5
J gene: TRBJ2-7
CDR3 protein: CASRYLHRGLYEQYF

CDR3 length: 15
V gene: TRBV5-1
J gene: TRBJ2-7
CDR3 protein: CASSLGGSTAYEQYF

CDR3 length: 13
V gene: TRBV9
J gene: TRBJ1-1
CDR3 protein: CASSVVPGSEAFF

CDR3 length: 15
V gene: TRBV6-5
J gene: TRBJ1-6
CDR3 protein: CASSPGTAYNSPLHF

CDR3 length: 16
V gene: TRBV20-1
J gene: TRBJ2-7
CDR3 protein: CSASGGRGSVGYEQYF

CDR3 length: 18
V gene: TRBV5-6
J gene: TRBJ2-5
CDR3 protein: CASSLGLAGGPDQETQYF

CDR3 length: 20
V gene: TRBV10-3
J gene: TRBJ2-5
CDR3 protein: CAISESETGTGDLFQETQYF

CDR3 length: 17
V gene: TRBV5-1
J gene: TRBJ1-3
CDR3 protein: CASSLAPGGLTGNTIYF

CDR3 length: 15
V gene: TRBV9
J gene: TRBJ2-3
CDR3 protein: CASSPTSGGHRAQYF

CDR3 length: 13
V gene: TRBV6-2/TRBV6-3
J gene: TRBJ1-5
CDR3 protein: CASSYPQGQPQHF

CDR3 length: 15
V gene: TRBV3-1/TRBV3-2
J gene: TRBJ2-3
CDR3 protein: CASSPRQKSTDTQYF

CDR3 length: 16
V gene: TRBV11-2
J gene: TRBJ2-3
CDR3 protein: CASSWIRGRGGDTQYF

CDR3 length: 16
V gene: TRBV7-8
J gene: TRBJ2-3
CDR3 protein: CASSSLAGGYTDTQYF

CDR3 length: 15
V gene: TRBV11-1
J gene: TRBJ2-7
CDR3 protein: CASSRRDRSSYEQYF

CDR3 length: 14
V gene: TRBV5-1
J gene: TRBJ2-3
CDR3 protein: CASSPGVTGDTQYF

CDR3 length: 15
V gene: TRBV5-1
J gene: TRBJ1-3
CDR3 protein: CASSLGGSTGNTIYF

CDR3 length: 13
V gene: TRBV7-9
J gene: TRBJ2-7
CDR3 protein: CASSLALGVEQYF

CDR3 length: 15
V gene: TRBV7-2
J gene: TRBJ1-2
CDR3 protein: CASSRDFGVPYGYTF

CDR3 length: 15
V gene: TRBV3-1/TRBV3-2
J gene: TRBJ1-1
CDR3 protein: CASSQDLGMNTEAFF

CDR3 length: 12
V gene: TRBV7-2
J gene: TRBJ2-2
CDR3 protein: CASRPGAGELFF

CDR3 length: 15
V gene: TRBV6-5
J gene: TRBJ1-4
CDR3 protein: CASSYRGQINEKLFF

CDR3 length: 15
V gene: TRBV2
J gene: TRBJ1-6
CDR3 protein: CASSGEGIVNSPLHF

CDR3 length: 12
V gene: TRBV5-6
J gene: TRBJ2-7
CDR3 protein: CASSPARGEQYF

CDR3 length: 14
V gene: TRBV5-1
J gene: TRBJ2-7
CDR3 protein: CASSRQRLAAEQYF

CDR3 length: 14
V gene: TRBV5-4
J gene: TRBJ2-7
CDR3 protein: CASRRLQDAYEQYF

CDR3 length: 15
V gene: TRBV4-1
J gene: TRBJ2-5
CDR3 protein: CASSQGQRGKETQYF

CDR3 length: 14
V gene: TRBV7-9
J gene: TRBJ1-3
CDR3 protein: CASSVGQGANTIYF

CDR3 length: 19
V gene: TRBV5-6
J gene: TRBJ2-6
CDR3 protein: CASSSAGGASNLGANVLTF

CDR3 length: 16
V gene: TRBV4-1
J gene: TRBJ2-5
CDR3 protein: CASSQPGRALQETQYF

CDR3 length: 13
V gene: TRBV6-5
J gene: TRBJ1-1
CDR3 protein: CASHRDSDTEAFF

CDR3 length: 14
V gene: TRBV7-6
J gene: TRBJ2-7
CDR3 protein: CASSLKPGGREQYF

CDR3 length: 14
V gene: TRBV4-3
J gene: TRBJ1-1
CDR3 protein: CASSQVGGGTEAFF

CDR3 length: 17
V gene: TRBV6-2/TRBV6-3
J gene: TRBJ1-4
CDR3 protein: CASSYSVTGGRIEKLFF

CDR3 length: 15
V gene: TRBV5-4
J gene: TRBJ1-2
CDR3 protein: CASSDPRDSPYGYTF

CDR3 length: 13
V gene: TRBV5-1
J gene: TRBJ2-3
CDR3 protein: CASSLPSLDTQYF

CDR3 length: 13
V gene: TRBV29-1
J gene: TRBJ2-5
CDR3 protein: CSVAGTLKETQYF

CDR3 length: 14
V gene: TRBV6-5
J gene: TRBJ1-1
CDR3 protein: CASSYGTANTEAFF

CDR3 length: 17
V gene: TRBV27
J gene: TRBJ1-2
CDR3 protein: CASSSRQGVPANYGYTF

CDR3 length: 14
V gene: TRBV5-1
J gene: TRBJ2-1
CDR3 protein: CASRADYSYNEQFF

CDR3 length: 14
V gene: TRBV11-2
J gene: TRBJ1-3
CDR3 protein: CASRDPGTGNTIYF

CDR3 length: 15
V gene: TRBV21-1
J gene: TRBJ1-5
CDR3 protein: CASSKVWRGKEPQHF